This T cell receptor beta chain was recovered during a study of neoadjuvant anti-PD-1 for oral cavity cancer. Overall study: Most patients had three to four biweekly doses of 3 mg/kg nivolumab before resection. Patients without progression received a fourth nivolumab dose around day 43, then surgical resection on days 50-56.

Comment on this clone: Antigen specificity is unknown.

Whole-study results and caveats: Each response group had just a few patients in TCR analyses.

Survey sequencing of tumors mostly used around 5 ug DNA, two replicates. Clones were read by immunoSEQ multiplex PCR, and TCRdb kept only the in-frame ones, dropping some. The data hold about 9,300 clones, with approximately 70% observed a single time. CDR1 and CDR2 (germline): SGHKS, YYEKEE (reference sequence). The CDR3 has 13 residues. Trimming cost V 4 bases and J 3 bases, with 10 bases left between them. This chain links TRBV5-5 with TRBJ1-1; D may be TRBD1 (6 bases). The source is a person aged 35-80 years with oral cavity squamous cell carcinoma. Sample: tumor tissue, taken before nivolumab (anti-PD-1) treatment. For the CDR3, the DNA is TGTGCCAGCAGCGAACAGGGAGACACTGAAGCTTTCTTT. Translation: CASSEQGDTEAFF.